A single sample is the source of the 20 T cell receptor beta chains below, sequenced in a study of early T cells in non-severe SARS-CoV-2 infection. TCRdb processed the 5' RACE reads anew with MiXCR; each CDR3 protein has one entry. The sample yields 100,000 to 120,000 distinct CDR3 sequences, 9% to 14% seen once. The source material was whole blood. Source of these receptors: an adult who was a healthcare worker with PCR-confirmed SARS-CoV-2 infection or an uninfected control (not recorded which).

This chain joins TRBV10-3 and TRBJ2-3, with 9 bases lining up with TRBD2. The germline CDR1 and CDR2 sequences are ENHRY and SYGVKD. The CDR3 sequence is 16 residues long. The trim removed 4 bases at V and 0 bases at J, leaving 5 bases unmatched. CDR3 sequence: CAISAASGASTDTQYF. In DNA, the CDR3 is TGTGCCATCAGTGCGGCTAGCGGGGCTAGCACAGATACGCAGTATTTT.

This clonotype was detected ten times or more. This rearrangement joins TRBV14 to TRBJ2-1; 9 bases align to TRBD1. This CDR3 is built from 14 residues. The V and J ends lost 8 bases and 3 bases, in that order; junction bases with no gene match: 5. Germline V CDR1 and CDR2: SGHDN, FVKESK. CDR3 region: CASEPGQGYNEQFF. DNA for the CDR3: TGTGCCAGCGAGCCGGGACAGGGCTACAATGAGCAGTTCTTC.

This sequence joins TRBV5-1 and TRBJ2-5, with TRBD2 identical over 9 bases. CDR1 and CDR2 from the germline V gene are SGHRS and YFSETQ. V was clipped by 1 base and J by 5 bases; unmatched bases: 6. This CDR3 spans 15 amino acids. In DNA, the CDR3 is TGCGCCAGCAGCTTGCAAGCGGGGGGCGAGGAGACCCAGTACTTC. Its translation is CASSLQAGGEETQYF.

DNA for the CDR3: TGCAGCGTTTTAACAGGAATCTACACCTTC. Protein sequence: CSVLTGIYTF. The chain employs TRBV29-1 and TRBJ1-2; TRBD1 might be the D (5 bases). The germline gives CDR1 SQVTM, CDR2 ANQGSEA. This CDR3 has 10 amino acids. Trimming cost V 5 bases and J 10 bases, with 11 bases left between them.

This clonotype turned up a few times. V gene TRBV12-3 or TRBV12-4 combines with J gene TRBJ2-3; the D call may be TRBD1 or TRBD2 (6 bases each). The CDR3 runs 13 residues. The V and J ends lost 8 bases and 4 bases respectively, with 13 bases between them. CDR3 residues: CASGPRGPDTQYF. CDR3 nucleotides: TGTGCCAGCGGTCCCCGGGGGCCAGATACGCAGTATTTT.

V is TRBV2 and J is TRBJ2-7; D call uncertain. CDR3 size: 13 residues. Trimming left V 7 bases short and J 5 bases short, with 15 bases between. Germline V gene data show CDR1 as SNHLY and CDR2 as FYNNEI. Written as DNA, the CDR3 is TGTGCCAGCAACCCCTCATTCGAGAACGAGCAGTACTTC. As protein: CASNPSFENEQYF.

The chain combines TRBV12-3 or TRBV12-4 with TRBJ2-5; perhaps D is TRBD1 or TRBD2 (6 bases each). The CDR3 length is 13 residues. Trimming pared 3 bases from V and 5 bases from J, leaving 10 bases between. The CDR3 here is CASSFGGLETQYF. The CDR3 DNA reads as TGTGCCAGCAGTTTTGGGGGGCTGGAGACCCAGTACTTC.

This clonotype was seen only a few times. The genes are TRBV27 and TRBJ2-7; 8 positions match TRBD1. The V gene's germline CDR1 is MNHEY and CDR2 SMNVEV (reference sequence). This CDR3 has 14 residues. With 3 bases clipped from V and 3 bases from J, the junction kept 4 bases outside the gene matches. The CDR3 sequence is CASSLYRGFYEQYF. CDR3 bases: TGTGCCAGCAGTTTGTACAGGGGGTTCTACGAGCAGTACTTC.

This clonotype was found many times. The chain carries TRBV9 and TRBJ2-4; 7 bases match TRBD2. Trimming took 6 bases from V and 0 from J; bases not matched to a gene: 3. Germline V gene sequence: CDR1 SGDLS, CDR2 YYNGEE. The CDR3 consists of 14 residues. This chain's CDR3 is CASTRGVAKNIQYF. The CDR3 DNA reads TGTGCCAGCACCCGGGGGGTAGCCAAAAACATTCAGTACTTC.

Ten or more counts support this clonotype. The chain has TRBV5-8 and TRBJ1-1, with D uncertain. The CDR3 is made up of 11 amino acids. The V and J ends lost 5 bases and 5 bases respectively, with 7 bases between them. Germline V CDR1 and CDR2: SGHTS, YDEGEE. This chain's CDR3 is CASSRKTEAFF. DNA for the CDR3: TGTGCCAGCAGTAGGAAAACTGAAGCTTTCTTT.

This clonotype was observed at least ten times. The chain is built from TRBV14 and TRBJ2-5, with 7 bases lining up with TRBD1. Trimming took 3 bases from V and 3 from J; bases not matched to a gene: 4. Germline values: CDR1 SGHDN, CDR2 FVKESK. CDR3 size: 14 residues. The CDR3, as DNA: TGTGCCAGCAGCCAGACAGGGCGGAAAGAGACCCAGTACTTC. It translates to CASSQTGRKETQYF.

About this clonotype: Being one base from a much bigger clone, this may be a read error. The rearrangement uses TRBV7-9 and TRBJ1-2; possibly TRBD1 for D (5 bases). The germline CDR1 and CDR2 sequences are SEHNR and FQNEAQ (reference sequence). This CDR3 region has 14 residues. The CDR3 reads CAGSLGAGAYGYTF. The CDR3, as DNA: TGTGCCGGCAGCTTAGGGGCAGGCGCCTATGGCTACACCTTC. The full variable domain, rest sourced from reference TRBV7-9 and TRBJ1-2, is DTGVSQNPRHKITKRGQNVTFRCDPISEHNRLYWYRQTLGQGPEFLTYFQNEAQLEKSRLLSDRFSAERPKGSFSTLEIQRTEQGDSAMYLCAGSLGAGAYGYTFGSGTRLTVV.

This chain joins TRBV24-1 and TRBJ1-5, with 8 bases matching TRBD1. CDR1 KGHDR and CDR2 SFDVKD come from the germline V gene. This CDR3 is built from 18 residues. V gave up 2 bases and J gave up 0 bases; unmatched junction bases: 8. The CDR3 region has the DNA TGTGCCACCAGTGATTCCCTACCAGGGGGCTATAGCAATCAGCCCCAGCATTTT. It specifies CATSDSLPGGYSNQPQHF.

There are a few counts of this clonotype. CDR3 region: CASSPRTLQAGEQFF. CDR3 bases: TGTGCCAGCTCACCAAGGACCCTACAGGCTGGTGAGCAGTTCTTC. The V call is TRBV18, the J call TRBJ2-1; D is perhaps TRBD1 (5 bases). Per germline, CDR1 KGHSH and CDR2 LQKENI. The CDR3 has 15 residues. With 2 bases removed from V and 9 bases from J, the gap between germline ends came to 17 bases.

The V and J genes are TRBV20-1 and TRBJ2-7; TRBD2 agrees at 10 bases. Germline V gene data show CDR1 as DFQATT and CDR2 as SNEGSKA (reference sequence). V shed 6 bases and J 2 bases; nucleotides not matched to a gene: 7. The CDR3 is 14 residues long. The CDR3, as DNA: TGCAGTGCACCAGGACTAGCGGAACCCTACGAGCAGTACTTC. It specifies CSAPGLAEPYEQYF.

This clonotype was seen only a few times. V gene TRBV9 combines with J gene TRBJ2-7, with D possibly matching TRBD2 (6 bases). The germline CDR1 and CDR2 sequences are SGDLS and YYNGEE. The CDR3 runs to 13 residues. The V and J ends lost 4 bases and 4 bases respectively, with 12 bases between them. CDR3 sequence: CASSHGTLYEQYF. CDR3 coding DNA: TGTGCCAGCAGCCACGGGACTCTATACGAGCAGTACTTC.

This clonotype has at least ten counts. The chain couples TRBV6-6 to TRBJ1-6, with a possible D match to TRBD1 (5 bases). This CDR3 is built from 15 residues. Germline CDR1 MNHNY, CDR2 SVGAGI (reference sequence). V was pared by 6 bases and J by 9 bases, with 18 bases between. DNA of the CDR3: TGTGCCAGCAGCCCGGGGGGGGTGGGGCGTTCACCCCTCCACTTT. Translation gives CASSPGGVGRSPLHF.

The chain uses TRBV6-5 and TRBJ1-5; 9 positions match TRBD1. CDR1 MNHEY and CDR2 SVGAGI come from the germline V gene. The CDR3 length is 17 residues. V shed 5 bases and J 0 bases; nucleotides not matched to a gene: 8. The CDR3 sequence is CASSNAGTGYSNQPQHF. Here the CDR3 DNA reads TGTGCCAGCAGTAACGCCGGGACAGGGTATAGCAATCAGCCCCAGCATTTT.

This clonotype was seen a few times. The chain recombines TRBV10-3 with TRBJ2-3; D is perhaps TRBD1 (7 bases). This CDR3 has 14 residues. The V gene's germline CDR1 is ENHRY and CDR2 SYGVKD. Trimming took 3 bases from V and 4 from J, leaving 11 bases between them. CDR3 in amino acids: CAISDRGVADTQYF. The CDR3 bases are TGTGCCATCAGTGACAGGGGGGTAGCAGATACGCAGTATTTT.

This clonotype showed up many times. The germline gene is not matched at one end of the junction; a read error may be the cause. V is TRBV6-1 and J is TRBJ1-2, with D perhaps TRBD1 (6 bases). The CDR3 consists of 14 residues. Germline V lookup: CDR1 MNHNS, CDR2 SASEGT. DNA of the CDR3: TGTGCCAGCAGTGAGGGTACGGACAGCCGTGGCAACACCTTC. Protein: CASSEGTDSRGNTF.